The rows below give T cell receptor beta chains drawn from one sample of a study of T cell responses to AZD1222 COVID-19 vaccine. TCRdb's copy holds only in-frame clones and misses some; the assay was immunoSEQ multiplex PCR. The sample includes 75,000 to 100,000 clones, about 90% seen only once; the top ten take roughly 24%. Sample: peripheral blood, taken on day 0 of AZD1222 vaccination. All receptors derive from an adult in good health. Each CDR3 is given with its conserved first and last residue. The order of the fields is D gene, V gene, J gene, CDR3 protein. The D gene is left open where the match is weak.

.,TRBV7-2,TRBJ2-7,CASSTRGDEQYF
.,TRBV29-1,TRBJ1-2,CSCGGGNYGYTF
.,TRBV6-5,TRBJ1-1,CASSYRASTEAFF
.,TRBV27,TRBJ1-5,CASGRGTRFNQPQHF
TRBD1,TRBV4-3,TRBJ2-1,CASSQWAALQGQGPDNEQFF
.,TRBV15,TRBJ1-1,CASLGWGWTEAFF
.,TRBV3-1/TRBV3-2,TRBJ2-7,CASSQEGGYEQYF
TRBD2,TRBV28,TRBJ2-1,CVRGGPSSYNEQFF
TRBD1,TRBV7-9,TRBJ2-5,CASSPGGAETQYF
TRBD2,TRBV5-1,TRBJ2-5,CASSPGLAGEETQYF
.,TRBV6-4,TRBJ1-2,CASWTATNYGYTF
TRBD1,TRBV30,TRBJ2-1,CAWSAGQGRHNEQFF
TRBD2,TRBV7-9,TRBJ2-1,CASTQLAGSYNEQFF
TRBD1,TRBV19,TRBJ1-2,CASSAGTGANYGYTF
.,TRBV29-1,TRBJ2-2,CSALPGGAPTGELFF
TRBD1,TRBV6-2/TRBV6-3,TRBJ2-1,CASSYIRDRGYNEQFF
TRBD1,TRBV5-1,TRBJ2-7,CASATGFEQYF
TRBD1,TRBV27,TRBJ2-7,CASSSLGTGFEQYF
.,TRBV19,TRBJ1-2,CASSIENRDYGYTF
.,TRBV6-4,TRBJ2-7,CAKALARQSYEQYF
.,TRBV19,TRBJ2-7,CASSIGGGYEQYF
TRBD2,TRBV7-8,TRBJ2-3,CASSFLAGAPGDTQYF
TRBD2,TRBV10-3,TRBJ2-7,CAIMGRAGGLAGYEQYF
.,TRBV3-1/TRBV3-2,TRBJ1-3,CASSPVSAGNTIYF
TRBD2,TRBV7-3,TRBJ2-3,CASSPIRLANTDTQYF
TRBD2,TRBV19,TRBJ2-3,CATRAVAGRDTQYF
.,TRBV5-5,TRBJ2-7,CASSSSRAGSSYEQYF
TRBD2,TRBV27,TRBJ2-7,CASRHAGRGAGGVTYEQYF
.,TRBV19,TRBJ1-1,CASREGWTEAFF
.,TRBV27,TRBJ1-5,CASSPRPPQGSGPQHF
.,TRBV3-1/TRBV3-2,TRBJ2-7,CASSQTGTSGEQYF
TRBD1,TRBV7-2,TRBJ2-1,CASSLEVDRVNEQFF
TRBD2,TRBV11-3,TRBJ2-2,CASSLTAGGGTGELFF
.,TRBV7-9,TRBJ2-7,CASSSTEEGGEQYF
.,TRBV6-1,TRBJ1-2,CASSEGGYGANYGYTF
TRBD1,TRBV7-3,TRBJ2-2,CASSTGQYTGELFF
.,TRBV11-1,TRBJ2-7,CASSPRTRTYEQYF
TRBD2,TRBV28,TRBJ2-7,CASRTSGRFYEQYF
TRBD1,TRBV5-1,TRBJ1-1,CASSFSGGGTEAFF
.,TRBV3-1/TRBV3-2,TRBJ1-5,CASSAQGGRNQPQHF
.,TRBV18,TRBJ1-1,CASSPASNTEAFF
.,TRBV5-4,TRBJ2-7,CASSLGVGDEQYF
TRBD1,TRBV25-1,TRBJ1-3,CASGTVGNTIYF
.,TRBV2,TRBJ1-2,CARPYTGSDYGYTF
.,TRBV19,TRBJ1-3,CASGAFRTNSGNTIYF